The 30 T cell receptor beta chains presented below share a single source sample, sequenced in a study of CD8+ T cells in alopecia areata. Extracted from the samples, RNA was reverse transcribed into cDNA to serve as the sequencing template. Using immunoSEQ multiplex PCR, the repertoire was profiled, and TCRdb retains in-frame clones only, with some absent. The data show roughly 150,000 clones, approximately 60% seen once. Sequencing input: CD4+ T cells sorted from blood. The receptor source for this set is a human donor in good health.

V usage is TRBV6-1 and J usage is TRBJ1-2; no clear D gene. The V end lost 11 bases, the J end lost 0 bases, and 16 bases lay between the germline ends. Germline assignment: CDR1 MNHNS and CDR2 SASEGT. The CDR3 contains 14 residues. The DNA for the CDR3 is TGTGCCTTTCGGTATGAGGAACCTAACTATGGCTACACCTTC. It yields the protein CAFRYEEPNYGYTF.

This chain joins TRBV29-1 and TRBJ1-1; tentative D call: TRBD1 (6 bases). Trimming removed 5 bases at V and 5 bases at J, with 12 bases between. CDR1 and CDR2 from the germline V gene are SQVTM and ANQGSEA. The CDR3 totals 12 residues. CDR3 bases: TGCAGCGTTATCAGGGGAGGGACTGAAGCTTTCTTT. Encoded protein: CSVIRGGTEAFF.

This clone was seen more than once but under ten times. The chain employs TRBV10-3 and TRBJ2-5; D unclear. The CDR3 spans 12 residues. With 0 bases removed from V and 3 bases from J, the gap between germline ends came to 2 bases. Germline V gene sequence: CDR1 ENHRY, CDR2 SYGVKD. CDR3: CAISESEETQYF. CDR3 sequence (DNA): TGTGCCATCAGTGAGTCCGAAGAGACCCAGTACTTC.

This clone was seen more than once but under ten times. This chain joins TRBV10-3 and TRBJ1-2; the D gene is possibly TRBD1 (5 bases). CDR1 is ENHRY and CDR2 is SYGVKD in the germline V gene. Trimming shortened V by 4 bases and J by 4 bases, and 10 bases separated the two germline ends. The CDR3 runs 13 residues. CDR3 coding DNA: TGTGCCATCAGTGTAGGGGATGGCTATGGCTACACCTTC. Translated: CAISVGDGYGYTF.

This chain links TRBV27 with TRBJ2-3; D unresolved. V was trimmed by 6 bases and J by 0 bases, leaving 7 bases between them. The CDR3 is 13 amino acids. Looked up from germline, CDR1 is MNHEY and CDR2 is SMNVEV (reference sequence). The CDR3: CASRSPSTDTQYF. As DNA, the CDR3 is TGTGCCAGCAGATCCCCTAGCACAGATACGCAGTATTTT.

The table lists this clone with a few counts. This chain joins TRBV19 and TRBJ2-2; D ambiguous. Germline loops: CDR1 LNHDA, CDR2 SQIVND (reference sequence). V was cut by 3 bases and J by 6 bases, with 8 bases left in between. This CDR3 is built from 13 residues. CDR3 nucleotide sequence: TGTGCCAGTAGTATCGGCCCCCCCGGGGAGCTGTTTTTT. Translation: CASSIGPPGELFF.

The chain combines TRBV5-6 with TRBJ2-3; 7 nucleotides agree with TRBD2. CDR1 is SGHDT, CDR2 YYEEEE, per germline. The trim removed 5 bases at V and 2 bases at J, leaving 11 bases unmatched. The CDR3 is 16 amino acids. DNA for the CDR3: TGTGCCAGCAGACGGGGGGTTAGCGGAGACACAGATACGCAGTATTTT. Translating it yields CASRRGVSGDTDTQYF.

This clone was recorded a few times. The J gene is TRBJ1-2, the V gene TRBV23-1; no firm D call. TRBV23-1 is filed as an ORF, its function uncertain. This CDR3 has 14 amino acids. Trimming stripped 2 bases from V and 4 bases from J, with 11 bases between. The CDR3 spells CASSQEEGGYGYTF. The CDR3 bases are TGCGCCAGCAGTCAAGAGGAGGGTGGCTATGGCTACACCTTC.

The genes are TRBV7-2 and TRBJ1-1; D uncertain. CDR3 length: 12 residues. Trimming cost V 0 bases and J 11 bases, with 10 bases left between them. Germline assignment: CDR1 SGHTA and CDR2 FQGNSA. The CDR3 nucleotides are TGTGCCAGCAGCTTAGCGCTCGTTGGGGCTTTCTTT. It codes for CASSLALVGAFF.

There are a few counts of this clone. The chain carries TRBV18 and TRBJ2-5; 8 nucleotides agree with TRBD1. CDR1 is KGHSH, CDR2 LQKENI, per germline. J gave up 5 bases and V 2 bases, and 4 bases lay outside the gene matches. This CDR3 contains 14 residues. CDR3 in DNA: TGTGCCAGCTCACCATGGACAGGGTACGAGACCCAGTACTTC. Protein product: CASSPWTGYETQYF.

The table lists this clone with a few counts. The DNA for the CDR3 is TGTGCCAGCAGTCCGCCCGAAAATCAGCCCCAGCATTTT. Its protein product is CASSPPENQPQHF. The chain couples TRBV27 to TRBJ1-5, with D unclear. Deletions cut 5 bases from V and 4 bases from J, with 9 bases between. Germline V gives CDR1 MNHEY, CDR2 SMNVEV (reference sequence). The CDR3 length is 13 residues.

This clone occurred a few times. The chain combines TRBV29-1 with TRBJ2-2; 8 bases align to TRBD2. The germline CDR1 and CDR2 sequences are SQVTM and ANQGSEA. CDR3 length: 13 amino acids. Trimming cost V 7 bases and J 4 bases; bases outside gene matches: 5. The CDR3 loop is CSASGRATGELFF. The DNA of the CDR3 is TGCAGCGCATCCGGGAGGGCCACCGGGGAGCTGTTTTTT.

This chain uses TRBV30 with TRBJ2-2; no reliable D call. The CDR3 covers 15 residues. In germline, CDR1 is GTSNPN, CDR2 SVGIG (reference sequence). V was trimmed by 2 bases and J by 7 bases, leaving 17 bases between them. The CDR3 protein is CAWSFDGRAVGELFF. Here the CDR3 DNA reads TGTGCCTGGAGTTTTGACGGCCGGGCGGTCGGGGAGCTGTTTTTT.

This clone was observed a few times. The chain employs TRBV28 and TRBJ2-1; D ambiguous. Germline V gene lookup returns CDR1 MDHEN and CDR2 SYDVKM. CDR3 length: 20 residues. V was pared by 5 bases and J by 0 bases, with 26 bases between. CDR3 protein: CASSPRLETDSWYSYNEQFF. The CDR3 DNA reads as TGTGCCAGCAGTCCCCGTTTAGAAACCGACTCTTGGTACTCCTACAATGAGCAGTTCTTC.

Only one count was recorded for this clone. This rearrangement joins TRBV10-3 to TRBJ2-3; 12 nucleotides agree with TRBD2. CDR1 and CDR2 from the germline V gene are ENHRY and SYGVKD. The CDR3 is 16 amino acids. With V trimmed by 4 bases and J by 4 bases, 6 bases remained unmatched. The DNA for the CDR3 is TGTGCCATCAGTGGTTCTAGCGGGAGGGCCGCAGATACGCAGTATTTT. As protein: CAISGSSGRAADTQYF.

The gene calls are TRBV25-1 and TRBJ1-1; D perhaps matches TRBD1 (5 bases). The V end lost 6 bases, the J end lost 1 base, and 12 bases lay between the germline ends. Germline CDR1 reads MGHDK; CDR2 reads SYGVNS. The CDR3 is made up of 14 amino acids. The CDR3 DNA follows: TGTGCCAGCAGGAGATGGGGGGGGAACACTGAAGCTTTCTTT. Amino acid sequence: CASRRWGGNTEAFF.

This clone has a single count. The chain carries TRBV5-6 and TRBJ1-2; no clear D gene. The CDR3 spans 13 residues. V was pared by 9 bases and J by 4 bases, with 16 bases between. Germline loops: CDR1 SGHDT, CDR2 YYEEEE. Written as DNA, the CDR3 is TGTGCCACCCATAAGGAGGCTTCCTATGGCTACACCTTC. Residues: CATHKEASYGYTF.

This rearrangement joins TRBV29-1 to TRBJ2-3; D possibly corresponds to TRBD2 (5 bases). Germline-derived CDR1 and CDR2 are SQVTM and ANQGSEA. V was shortened by 4 bases and J by 7 bases, with 15 bases between the two germline ends. The CDR3 is made up of 13 amino acids. DNA of the CDR3: TGCAGCGTTGGCGTCGGAGGAGGAAATACGCAGTATTTT. Translated: CSVGVGGGNTQYF.

This chain links TRBV30 with TRBJ2-2; no definite D call. V was pared by 1 base and J by 1 base, with 4 bases between. This CDR3 is built from 13 residues. From germline, CDR1 is GTSNPN and CDR2 SVGIG (reference sequence). The CDR3 spells CAWSALNTGELFF. CDR3 bases: TGTGCCTGGAGTGCACTGAACACCGGGGAGCTGTTTTTT.

CDR3 loop: CASSRRGEVGIQYF. Here the CDR3 DNA reads TGTGCCAGCTCCCGCCGGGGAGAGGTGGGCATTCAGTACTTC. The V call is TRBV18, the J call TRBJ2-4; tentatively, D is TRBD2 (5 bases). The CDR3 consists of 14 residues. The V end was cut by 6 bases, the J end by 9 bases, with 18 bases between. Germline values: CDR1 KGHSH, CDR2 LQKENI. The entire variable domain, with the rest obtained from reference TRBV18 and TRBJ2-4, is as follows: NAGVMQNPRHLVRRRGQEARLRCSPMKGHSHVYWYRQLPEEGLKFMVYLQKENIIDESGMPKERFSAEFPKEGPSILRIQQVVRGDSAAYFCASSRRGEVGIQYFGAGTRLSVL.

This clone was observed a single time. This chain joins TRBV27 and TRBJ1-2; 7 bases map to TRBD1. The CDR3 runs 14 residues. The germline V gene encodes CDR1 MNHEY and CDR2 SMNVEV (reference sequence). Trimming at V came to 5 bases and at J to 4 bases, leaving 7 bases not matched to a gene. CDR3 DNA sequence: TGTGCCAGCAGTACCGCCGACAGGGCCTATGGCTACACCTTC. Translation: CASSTADRAYGYTF.

This clone was counted a single time. The chain uses TRBV30 and TRBJ2-1, with a tentative D call TRBD2 (7 bases). The CDR3 is 12 amino acids. Looked up from germline, CDR1 is GTSNPN and CDR2 is SVGIG (reference sequence). Trimming took off 2 bases at V and 15 bases at J, with 17 bases between the two ends. The CDR3 spells CAWSRIRGARFF. CDR3 DNA: TGTGCCTGGAGTCGAATCCGGGGGGCTAGGTTCTTC.

This sequence joins TRBV4-1 and TRBJ2-7, with D maybe TRBD2 (6 bases). V shed 0 bases and J shed 0 bases, with 21 bases lying between them. The CDR3 is made up of 19 amino acids. Germline CDR1 and CDR2: MGHRA and YSYEKL. The CDR3 DNA sequence: TGCGCCAGCAGCCAAGATAAGGGAGGCTCAGCGCCGATCTCCTACGAGCAGTACTTC. Its protein product is CASSQDKGGSAPISYEQYF.

The gene calls are TRBV9 and TRBJ2-1; a weak D match, TRBD1 (7 bases). The CDR3 is 15 residues long. In germline, CDR1 is SGDLS, CDR2 YYNGEE. Trimming took off 5 bases at V and 4 bases at J, with 16 bases between the two ends. The CDR3 here is CASSSDRAGYNEQFF. The CDR3 DNA follows: TGTGCCAGCAGTTCCGACAGGGCGGGGTACAATGAGCAGTTCTTC.

The chain employs TRBV7-9 and TRBJ1-2; no clear D. This CDR3 is 12 amino acids long. V was pared by 5 bases and J by 7 bases, with 11 bases between. Per germline, CDR1 SEHNR and CDR2 FQNEAQ (reference sequence). CDR3 amino acids: CASSRESSGYTF. The CDR3 DNA reads as TGTGCCAGCAGCCGTGAGTCAAGTGGCTACACCTTC.

The V call is TRBV2, the J call TRBJ2-3; the D gene is possibly TRBD1 (5 bases). The V end lost 11 bases, the J end lost 10 bases, and 28 bases lay between the germline ends. This CDR3 has 15 residues. Looked up from germline, CDR1 is SNHLY and CDR2 is FYNNEI. The CDR3, as DNA: TGTGCCTCAGAAACCCAACCCCAGGGAAGCATCGCGCAGTATTTT. Encoded protein: CASETQPQGSIAQYF.

This chain joins TRBV29-1 and TRBJ2-4, with no clear D. The CDR3 has 16 amino acids. Trimming stripped 2 bases from V and 0 bases from J, with 14 bases between. Germline CDR1 is SQVTM and CDR2 is ANQGSEA. CDR3 amino acids: CSVELGGPLAKNIQYF. The CDR3 DNA is TGCAGCGTTGAATTAGGCGGACCACTAGCCAAAAACATTCAGTACTTC.

The chain links TRBV27 to TRBJ2-2, with unresolved D. The CDR3 spans 14 residues. The ends were cut back, 3 bases at V and 1 base at J, with 6 bases in the middle. The germline V gene has CDR1 MNHEY and CDR2 SMNVEV (reference sequence). The CDR3 reads CASSFDGNTGELFF. CDR3 coding DNA: TGTGCCAGCAGTTTCGATGGGAACACCGGGGAGCTGTTTTTT.

J is TRBJ1-1 and V is TRBV2; 8 nucleotides align to TRBD1. V shed 5 bases and J 11 bases; nucleotides not matched to a gene: 7. CDR3 length equals 12 residues. Germline CDR1 and CDR2: SNHLY and FYNNEI. CDR3 region: CASSYGQGGAFF. DNA of the CDR3: TGTGCCAGCAGTTACGGACAGGGTGGGGCTTTCTTT.

The chain carries TRBV6-4 and TRBJ2-3; D gene ambiguous. The CDR3 totals 13 residues. Germline CDR1 is MRHNA and CDR2 is SNTAGT. V shed 8 bases and J shed 7 bases, with 16 bases lying between them. The CDR3 loop reads CASVPFKGNTQYF. The DNA for the CDR3 is TGTGCCAGCGTCCCGTTTAAAGGGAATACGCAGTATTTT.